This record covers a single T cell receptor beta chain. Its antigen is not known. Clones were read by immunoSEQ multiplex PCR, and TCRdb kept only the in-frame ones, dropping some. The table includes some 2 million clones, roughly 96% detected once. The data belong to a study of shared clonotypes between healthy human individuals. Findings and caveats of the study: Unshared clonotypes carried lower generation probabilities than those common to all four donors. Across a handful of donors, naive CD4 shared about 5%, naive CD8 less than 4%, memory CD4 roughly 2.1%, memory CD8 0.35% to 0.5%.

The donors, all of them Caucasian adults, lived in Nashville, Tennessee. The sample taken for sequencing was naive CD4+ T cells sorted from blood. Subset noted: CD45RA+ positively selected. This clonotype originated in a man between 18 and 35 years old in good health.

CDR3 in DNA: TGTGCCAGCAGCTTAGGGGTTTCGGCCTACAATGAGCAGTTCTTC. Translating it yields CASSLGVSAYNEQFF. The chain carries TRBV5-4 and TRBJ2-1; possibly TRBD1 for D (5 bases). Germline V gene sequence: CDR1 SGHNT, CDR2 YYREEE (reference sequence). The V end was cut by 2 bases, the J end by 2 bases, with 11 bases between. There are 15 residues in the CDR3.